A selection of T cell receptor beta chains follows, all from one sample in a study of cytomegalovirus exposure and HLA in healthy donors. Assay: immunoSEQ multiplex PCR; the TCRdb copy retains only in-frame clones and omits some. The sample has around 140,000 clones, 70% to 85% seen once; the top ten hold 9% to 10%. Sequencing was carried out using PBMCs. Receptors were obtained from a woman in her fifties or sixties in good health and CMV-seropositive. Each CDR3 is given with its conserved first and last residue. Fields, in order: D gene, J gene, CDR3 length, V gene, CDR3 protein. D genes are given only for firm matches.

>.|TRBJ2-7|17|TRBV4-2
CASSQEGGQGFSYEQYF
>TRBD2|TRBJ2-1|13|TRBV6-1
CASSEVASGPQFF
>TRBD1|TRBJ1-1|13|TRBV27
CASSDRGQTEAFF
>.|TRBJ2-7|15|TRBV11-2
CASTALDLLSYEQYF
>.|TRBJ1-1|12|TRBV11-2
CASSPVQSEAFF
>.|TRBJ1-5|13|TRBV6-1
CASIEGSNQPQHF
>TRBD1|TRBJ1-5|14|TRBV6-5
CASRPDRGDQPQHF
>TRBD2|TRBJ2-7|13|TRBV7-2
CASRLAGGREQYF
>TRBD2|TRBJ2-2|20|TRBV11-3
CASSLDPLGGAGANTGELFF
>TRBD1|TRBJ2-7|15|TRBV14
CASSQTRDRVGEQYF
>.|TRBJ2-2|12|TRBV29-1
CSGRVFLRELFF
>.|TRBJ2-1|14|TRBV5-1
CASSLDRAYNEQFF
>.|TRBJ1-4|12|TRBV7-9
CASSWGQAEHAF
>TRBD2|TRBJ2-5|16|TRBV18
CASSPQREGLGETQYF
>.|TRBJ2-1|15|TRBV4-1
CASSQPQGFYNEQFF
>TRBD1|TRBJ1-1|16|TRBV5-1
CASSAIPGQANTEAFF
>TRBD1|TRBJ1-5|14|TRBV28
CASSLDRGLQPQHF
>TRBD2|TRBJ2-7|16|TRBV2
CASIPGTLAGAYEQYF
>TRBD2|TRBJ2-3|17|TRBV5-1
CASSLAGTSGRTDTQYF
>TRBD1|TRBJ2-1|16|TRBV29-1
CSVPGGQGGSYNEQFF
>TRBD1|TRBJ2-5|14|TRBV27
CASPGQGDGWEQYF
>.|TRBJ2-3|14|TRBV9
CASSPSGGTDTQYF
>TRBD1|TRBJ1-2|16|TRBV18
CASSPMGQEGRDGYTF
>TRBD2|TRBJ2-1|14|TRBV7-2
CASSPRDYYNEQFF
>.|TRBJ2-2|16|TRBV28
CASSLWGGRPAGELFF
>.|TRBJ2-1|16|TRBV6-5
CASSYSRQASYNEQFF
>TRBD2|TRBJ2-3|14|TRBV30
CATSGTSGTDTQYF
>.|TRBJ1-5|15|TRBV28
CASSFPEGFEQPQHF
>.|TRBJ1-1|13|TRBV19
CASSINSNTEAFF
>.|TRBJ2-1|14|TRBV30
CAWSVRSGHNEQFF
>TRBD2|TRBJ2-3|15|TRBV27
CASSLRTSGTDTQYF